The following is a T cell receptor (beta chain) sequence with its context. With V trimmed by 3 bases and J by 3 bases, 3 bases remained unmatched. The CDR3 runs 15 residues. The germline V gene has CDR1 SGHAT and CDR2 FQNNGV. These data originate in a study of control samples from healthy donors and cancer patients. TCRdb's table, derived via immunoSEQ multiplex PCR, lists solely in-frame clones and lacks some. Among approximately 97,000 clones, roughly 88% were seen once, and the ten largest hold approximately 14%. J is TRBJ2-1 and V is TRBV11-2; 9 nucleotides align to TRBD2. Sequenced sample: blood. This receptor was identified in a young man in good health. The DNA for the CDR3 is TGTGCCAGCAGCTTTAGCGGGAGCGACTACAATGAGCAGTTCTTC. Residues: CASSFSGSDYNEQFF. The variable domain in full, completed from reference TRBV11-2 and TRBJ2-1, reads EAGVAQSPRYKIIEKRQSVAFWCNPISGHATLYWYQQILGQGPKLLIQFQNNGVVDDSQLPKDRFSAERLKGVDSTLKIQPAKLEDSAVYLCASSFSGSDYNEQFFGPGTRLTVL.